These 7 T cell receptor beta chains came from one sample sequenced in a study of beta chain features in type 1 diabetes. Since all of the isolated RNA was reverse transcribed, expressed TCRB transcripts were what got sequenced. Assay used: immunoSEQ multiplex PCR; TCRdb lists only in-frame clones, some missing. The sample holds almost 250,000 clones, 13% to 15% seen once. The sequencing input was naive CD4+ T cells from blood. The source of these receptors is a woman aged 40 to 50 in good health.

V gene TRBV5-4 combines with J gene TRBJ2-7; maybe TRBD1 (6 bases). V was shortened by 5 bases and J by 1 base, with 10 bases between the two germline ends. The CDR3 is made up of 13 amino acids. Per germline, CDR1 SGHNT and CDR2 YYREEE (reference sequence). The CDR3 coding sequence is TGTGCCAGCAGAGATACAGGGTCCTACGAGCAGTACTTC. This sequence encodes CASRDTGSYEQYF.

This clone occurred a few times. J is TRBJ2-7 and V is TRBV7-2; no clear D. Germline assignment: CDR1 SGHTA and CDR2 FQGNSA. This CDR3 region has 11 residues. Trimming took 0 bases from V and 7 from J, leaving 4 bases between them. This CDR3 reads CASSLAREQYF. The CDR3 DNA is TGTGCCAGCAGCTTAGCGCGGGAGCAGTACTTC.

The J gene is TRBJ1-1, the V gene TRBV6-5; a possible D gene is TRBD1 (6 bases). Germline V gene sequence: CDR1 MNHEY, CDR2 SVGAGI. The CDR3 runs to 12 residues. Trimming removed 5 bases at V and 9 bases at J, with 13 bases between. The CDR3 region has the DNA TGTGCCAGCAGTAACCCCGGGGGGCAAGCTTTCTTT. This codes for CASSNPGGQAFF.

This clone occurred a few times. The CDR3 bases are TGCGCCAGCAGCCTCGGGACAGGGGTAGATACGCAGTATTTT. Translating it yields CASSLGTGVDTQYF. V gene TRBV5-1 combines with J gene TRBJ2-3; TRBD1 aligns across 10 bases. Germline assignment: CDR1 SGHRS and CDR2 YFSETQ. V was pared by 4 bases and J by 5 bases, with 4 bases of the junction left unmatched. The CDR3 is 14 amino acids.

This clone was counted a few times. The chain uses TRBV18 and TRBJ1-5, with D perhaps matching TRBD1 (5 bases). The CDR3 length is 15 residues. V shed 2 bases and J shed 6 bases, with 14 bases lying between them. CDR1 is KGHSH, CDR2 LQKENI, per germline. CDR3 in amino acids: CASSPAGRGSQPQHF. For the CDR3, the DNA is TGTGCCAGCTCACCAGCGGGGCGGGGGAGTCAGCCCCAGCATTTT.

On this clone: An end of the junction does not agree with germline; a read error may underlie this. The chain uses TRBV6-4 and TRBJ1-1; perhaps TRBD1 as D (6 bases). CDR1 and CDR2 from the germline V gene are MRHNA and SNTAGT. This CDR3 is 11 amino acids long. The CDR3: CASSEGGVRRF. The CDR3 coding sequence is TGTGCCAGCAGTGAAGGGGGGGTTAGACGCTTT.

This rearrangement joins TRBV29-1 to TRBJ2-2; D is undetermined. The CDR3 extends over 14 amino acids. Germline V CDR1 and CDR2: SQVTM, ANQGSEA. V lost 4 bases and J lost 0, with 9 bases in between. CDR3 coding DNA: TGCAGCGTTGTTCTGAGAGCGAACACCGGGGAGCTGTTTTTT. This codes for CSVVLRANTGELFF.